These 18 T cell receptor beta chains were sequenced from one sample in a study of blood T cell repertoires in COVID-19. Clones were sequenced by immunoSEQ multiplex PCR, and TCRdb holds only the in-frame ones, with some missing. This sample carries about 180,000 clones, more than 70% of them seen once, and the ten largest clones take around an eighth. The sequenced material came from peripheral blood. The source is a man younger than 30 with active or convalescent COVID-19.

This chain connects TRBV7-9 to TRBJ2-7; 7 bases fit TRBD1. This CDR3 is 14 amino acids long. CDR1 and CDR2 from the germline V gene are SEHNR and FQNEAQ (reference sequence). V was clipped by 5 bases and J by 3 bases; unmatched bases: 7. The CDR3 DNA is TGTGCCAGCAGCCTTACTGGGACAGACTACGAGCAGTACTTC. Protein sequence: CASSLTGTDYEQYF. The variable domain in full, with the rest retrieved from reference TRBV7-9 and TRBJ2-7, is DTGVSQNPRHKITKRGQNVTFRCDPISEHNRLYWYRQTLGQGPEFLTYFQNEAQLEKSRLLSDRFSAERPKGSFSTLEIQRTEQGDSAMYLCASSLTGTDYEQYFGPGTRLTVT.

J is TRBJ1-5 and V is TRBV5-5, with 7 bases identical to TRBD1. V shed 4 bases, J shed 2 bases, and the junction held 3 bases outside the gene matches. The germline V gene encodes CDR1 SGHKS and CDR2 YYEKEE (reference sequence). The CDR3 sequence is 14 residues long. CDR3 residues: CASSPGQGNQPQHF. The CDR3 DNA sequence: TGTGCCAGCAGCCCCGGACAGGGCAATCAGCCCCAGCATTTT.

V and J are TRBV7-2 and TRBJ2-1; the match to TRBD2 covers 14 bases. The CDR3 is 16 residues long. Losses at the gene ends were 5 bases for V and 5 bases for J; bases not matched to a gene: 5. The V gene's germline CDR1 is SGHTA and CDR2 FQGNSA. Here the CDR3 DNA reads TGTGCCAGCAGCAGAGGACTAGCGGGGGGTCACAATGAGCAGTTCTTC. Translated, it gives CASSRGLAGGHNEQFF. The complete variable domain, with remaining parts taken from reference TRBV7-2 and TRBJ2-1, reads GAGVSQSPSNKVTEKGKDVELRCDPISGHTALYWYRQSLGQGLEFLIYFQGNSAPDKSGLPSDRFSAERTGGSVSTLTIQRTQQEDSAVYLCASSRGLAGGHNEQFFGPGTRLTVL.

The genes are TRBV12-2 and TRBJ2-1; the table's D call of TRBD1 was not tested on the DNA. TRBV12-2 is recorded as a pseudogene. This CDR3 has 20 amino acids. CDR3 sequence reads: CASRFCVDRDPKNTYNEQFF. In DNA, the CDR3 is TGTGCAAGTCGCTTTTGTGTTGACAGGGACCCTAAAAATACCTACAATGAGCAGTTCTTC.

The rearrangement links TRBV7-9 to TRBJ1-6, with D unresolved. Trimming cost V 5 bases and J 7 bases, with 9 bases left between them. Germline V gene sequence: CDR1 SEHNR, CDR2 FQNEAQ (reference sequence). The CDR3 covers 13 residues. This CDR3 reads CASSRDGNSPLHF. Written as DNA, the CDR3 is TGTGCCAGCAGCCGAGACGGGAATTCACCCCTCCACTTT.

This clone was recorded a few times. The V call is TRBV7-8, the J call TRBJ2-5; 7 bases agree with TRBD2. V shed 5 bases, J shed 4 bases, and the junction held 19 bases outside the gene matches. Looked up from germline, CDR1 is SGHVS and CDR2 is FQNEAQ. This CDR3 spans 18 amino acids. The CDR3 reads CASSLGTISSWESETQYF. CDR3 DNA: TGTGCCAGCAGCCTCGGGACTATCAGCTCTTGGGAGTCAGAGACCCAGTACTTC.

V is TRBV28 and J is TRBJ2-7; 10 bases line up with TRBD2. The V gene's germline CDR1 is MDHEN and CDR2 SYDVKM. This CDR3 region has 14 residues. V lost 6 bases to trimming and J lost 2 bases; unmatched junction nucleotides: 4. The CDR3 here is CASRLLAGTYEQYF. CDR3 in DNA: TGTGCCAGCAGGTTACTAGCGGGAACCTACGAGCAGTACTTC. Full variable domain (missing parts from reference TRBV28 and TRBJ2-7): DVKVTQSSRYLVKRTGEKVFLECVQDMDHENMFWYRQDPGLGLRLIYFSYDVKMKEKGDIPEGYSVSREKKERFSLILESASTNQTSMYLCASRLLAGTYEQYFGPGTRLTVT.

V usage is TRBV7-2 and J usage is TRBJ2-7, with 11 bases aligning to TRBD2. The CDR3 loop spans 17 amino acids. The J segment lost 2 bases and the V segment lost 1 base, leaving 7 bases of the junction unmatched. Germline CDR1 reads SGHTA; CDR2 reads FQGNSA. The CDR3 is CASSLGFASGRTYEQYF. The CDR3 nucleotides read TGTGCCAGCAGCTTAGGTTTTGCTAGCGGGAGGACCTACGAGCAGTACTTC. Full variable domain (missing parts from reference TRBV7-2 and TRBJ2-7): GAGVSQSPSNKVTEKGKDVELRCDPISGHTALYWYRQSLGQGLEFLIYFQGNSAPDKSGLPSDRFSAERTGGSVSTLTIQRTQQEDSAVYLCASSLGFASGRTYEQYFGPGTRLTVT.

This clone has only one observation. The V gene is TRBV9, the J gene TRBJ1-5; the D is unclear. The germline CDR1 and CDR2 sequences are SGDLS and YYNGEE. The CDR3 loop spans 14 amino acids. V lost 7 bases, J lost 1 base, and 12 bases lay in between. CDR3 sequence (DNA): TGTGCCAGCGTGCTTCCCGGGAGCAATCAGCCCCAGCATTTT. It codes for CASVLPGSNQPQHF.

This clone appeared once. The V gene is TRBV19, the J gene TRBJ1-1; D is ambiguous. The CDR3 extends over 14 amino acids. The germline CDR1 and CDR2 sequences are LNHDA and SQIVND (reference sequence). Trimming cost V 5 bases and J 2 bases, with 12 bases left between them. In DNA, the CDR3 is TGTGCCAGTAGTCCGGCGACAAGCAACACTGAAGCTTTCTTT. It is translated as CASSPATSNTEAFF.

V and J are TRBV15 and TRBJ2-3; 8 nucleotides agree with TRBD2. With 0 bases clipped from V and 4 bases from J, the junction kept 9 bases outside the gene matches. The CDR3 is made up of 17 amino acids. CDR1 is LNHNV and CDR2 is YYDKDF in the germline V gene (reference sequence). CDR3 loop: CATSRDGGSGGPDTQYF. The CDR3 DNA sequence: TGTGCCACCAGCAGAGATGGTGGGAGCGGGGGACCAGATACGCAGTATTTT. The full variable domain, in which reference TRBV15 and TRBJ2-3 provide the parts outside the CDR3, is DAMVIQNPRYQVTQFGKPVTLSCSQTLNHNVMYWYQQKSSQAPKLLFHYYDKDFNNEADTPDNFQSRRPNTSFCFLDIRSPGLGDTAMYLCATSRDGGSGGPDTQYFGPGTRLTVL.

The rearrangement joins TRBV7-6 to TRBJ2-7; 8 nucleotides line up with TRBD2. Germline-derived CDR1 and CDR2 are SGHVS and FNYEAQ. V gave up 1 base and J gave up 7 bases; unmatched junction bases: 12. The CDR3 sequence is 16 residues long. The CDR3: CASSLVGPSGLGEQYF. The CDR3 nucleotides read TGTGCCAGCAGCTTAGTAGGGCCTAGCGGGCTTGGGGAGCAGTACTTC. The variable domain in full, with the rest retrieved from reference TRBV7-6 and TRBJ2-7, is GAGVSQSPRYKVTKRGQDVALRCDPISGHVSLYWYRQALGQGPEFLTYFNYEAQQDKSGLPNDRFSAERPEGSISTLTIQRTEQRDSAMYRCASSLVGPSGLGEQYFGPGTRLTVT.

This chain's CDR3 is CASSLRGRNTEAFF. Written as DNA, the CDR3 is TGTGCCAGCAGCTTGAGGGGGCGCAACACTGAAGCTTTCTTT. This sequence joins TRBV7-2 and TRBJ1-1; 7 bases line up with TRBD1. With 3 bases clipped from V and 2 bases from J, the junction kept 3 bases outside the gene matches. Germline CDR1 reads SGHTA; CDR2 reads FQGNSA. This CDR3 has 14 residues.

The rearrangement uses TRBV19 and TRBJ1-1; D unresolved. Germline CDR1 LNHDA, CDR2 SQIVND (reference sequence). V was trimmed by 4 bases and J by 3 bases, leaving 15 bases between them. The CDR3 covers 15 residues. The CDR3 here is CASSRVSGGYTEAFF. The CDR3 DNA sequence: TGTGCCAGTAGTAGGGTATCAGGAGGGTACACTGAAGCTTTCTTT.

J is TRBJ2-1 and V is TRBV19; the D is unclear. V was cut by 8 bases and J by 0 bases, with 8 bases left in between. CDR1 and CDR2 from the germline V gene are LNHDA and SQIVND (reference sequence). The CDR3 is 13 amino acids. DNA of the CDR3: TGTGCCAGTGGCTCCCGCTCCTACAATGAGCAGTTCTTC. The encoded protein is CASGSRSYNEQFF.

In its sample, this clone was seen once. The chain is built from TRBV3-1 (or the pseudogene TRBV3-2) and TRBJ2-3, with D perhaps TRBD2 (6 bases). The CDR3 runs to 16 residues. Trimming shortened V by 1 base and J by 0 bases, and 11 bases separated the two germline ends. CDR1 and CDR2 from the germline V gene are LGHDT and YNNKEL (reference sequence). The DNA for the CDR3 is TGTGCCAGCAGCCAAGTTTTAGCGGCTAGCACAGATACGCAGTATTTT. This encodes CASSQVLAASTDTQYF.

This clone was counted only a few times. For the CDR3, the DNA is TGTGCCAGCAGCCTGGCTAGCGCTGAGCAGTTCTTC. Encoded protein: CASSLASAEQFF. V is TRBV3-1 (or the pseudogene TRBV3-2) and J is TRBJ2-1; tentative D call: TRBD2 (6 bases). V lost 4 bases to trimming and J lost 9 bases, with 10 bases between them. Germline CDR1 reads LGHDT; CDR2 reads YNNKEL (reference sequence). This CDR3 has 12 amino acids.

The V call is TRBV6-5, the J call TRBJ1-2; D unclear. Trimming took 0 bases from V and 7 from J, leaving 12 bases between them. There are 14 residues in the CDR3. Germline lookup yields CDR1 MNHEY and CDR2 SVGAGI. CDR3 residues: CASSYSRVAGGYTF. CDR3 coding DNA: TGTGCCAGCAGTTACTCGAGAGTTGCCGGTGGCTACACCTTC.